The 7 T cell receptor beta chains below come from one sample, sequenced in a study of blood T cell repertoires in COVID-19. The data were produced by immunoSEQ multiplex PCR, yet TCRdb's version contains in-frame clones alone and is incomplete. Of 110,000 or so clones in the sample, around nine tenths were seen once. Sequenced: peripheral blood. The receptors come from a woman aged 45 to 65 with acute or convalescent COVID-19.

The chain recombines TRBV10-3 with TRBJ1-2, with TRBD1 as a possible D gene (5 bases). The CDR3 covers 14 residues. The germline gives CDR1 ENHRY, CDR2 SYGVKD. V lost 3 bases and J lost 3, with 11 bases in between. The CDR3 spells CAISERPGDYGYTF. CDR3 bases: TGTGCCATCAGTGAAAGACCGGGGGACTATGGCTACACCTTC.

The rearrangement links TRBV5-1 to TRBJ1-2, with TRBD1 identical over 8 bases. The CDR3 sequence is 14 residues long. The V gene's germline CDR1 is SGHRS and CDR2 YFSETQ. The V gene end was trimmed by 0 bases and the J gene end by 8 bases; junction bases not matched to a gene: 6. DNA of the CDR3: TGCGCCAGCAGCTTGGCCGGACAGGGAAACGGCTACACCTTC. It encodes CASSLAGQGNGYTF. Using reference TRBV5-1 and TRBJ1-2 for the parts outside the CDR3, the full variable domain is KAGVTQTPRYLIKTRGQQVTLSCSPISGHRSVSWYQQTPGQGLQFLFEYFSETQRNKGNFPGRFSGRQFSNSRSEMNVSTLELGDSALYLCASSLAGQGNGYTFGSGTRLTVV.

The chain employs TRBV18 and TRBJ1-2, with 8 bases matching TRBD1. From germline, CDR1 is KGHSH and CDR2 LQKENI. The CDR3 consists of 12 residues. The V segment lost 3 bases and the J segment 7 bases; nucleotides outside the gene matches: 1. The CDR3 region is CASSPQGAGYTF. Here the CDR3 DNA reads TGTGCCAGCTCACCTCAGGGGGCTGGCTACACCTTC.

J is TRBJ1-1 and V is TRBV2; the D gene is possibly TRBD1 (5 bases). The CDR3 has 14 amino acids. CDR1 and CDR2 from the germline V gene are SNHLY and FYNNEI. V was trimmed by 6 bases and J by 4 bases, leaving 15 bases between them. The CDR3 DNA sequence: TGTGCCAGCAGGGCGGGGCCTGTTGGCACTGAAGCTTTCTTT. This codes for CASRAGPVGTEAFF.

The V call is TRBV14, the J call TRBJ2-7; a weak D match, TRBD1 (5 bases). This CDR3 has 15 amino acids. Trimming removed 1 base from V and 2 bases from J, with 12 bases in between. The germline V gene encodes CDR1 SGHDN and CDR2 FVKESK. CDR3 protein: CASSQGTPGTYEQYF. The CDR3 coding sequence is TGTGCCAGCAGCCAAGGGACACCGGGCACCTACGAGCAGTACTTC.

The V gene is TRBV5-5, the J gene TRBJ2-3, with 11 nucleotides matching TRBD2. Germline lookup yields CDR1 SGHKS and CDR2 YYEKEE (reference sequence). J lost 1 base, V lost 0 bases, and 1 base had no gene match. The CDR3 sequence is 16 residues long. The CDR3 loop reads CASSLVLAGGTDTQYF. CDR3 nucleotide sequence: TGTGCCAGCAGCTTGGTACTAGCGGGGGGCACAGATACGCAGTATTTT.

Here the CDR3 reads CAWGPPWGPNTEAFF. CDR3 nucleotide sequence: TGTGCCTGGGGGCCACCGTGGGGCCCGAACACTGAAGCTTTCTTT. The chain recombines TRBV30 with TRBJ1-1; TRBD1 might be the D (5 bases). CDR1 GTSNPN and CDR2 SVGIG come from the germline V gene (reference sequence). V lost 5 bases and J 1 base, leaving 17 bases between the germline ends. The CDR3 sequence is 15 residues long. Full variable domain (rest looked up from reference TRBV30 and TRBJ1-1): SQTIHQWPATLVQPVGSPLSLECTVEGTSNPNLYWYRQAAGRGLQLLFYSVGIGQISSEVPQNLSASRPQDRQFILSSKKLLLSDSGFYLCAWGPPWGPNTEAFFGQGTRLTVV.